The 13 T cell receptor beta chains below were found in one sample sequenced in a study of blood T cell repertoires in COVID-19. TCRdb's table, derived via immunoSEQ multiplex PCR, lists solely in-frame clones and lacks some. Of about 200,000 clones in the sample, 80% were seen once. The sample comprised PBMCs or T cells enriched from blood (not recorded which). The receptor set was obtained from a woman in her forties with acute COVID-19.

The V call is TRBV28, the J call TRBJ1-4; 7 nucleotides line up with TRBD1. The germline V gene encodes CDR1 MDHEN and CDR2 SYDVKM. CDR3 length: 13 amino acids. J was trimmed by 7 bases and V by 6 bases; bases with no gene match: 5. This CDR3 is CASRNDRAEKLFF. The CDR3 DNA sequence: TGTGCCAGCAGGAATGACAGGGCTGAAAAACTGTTTTTT.

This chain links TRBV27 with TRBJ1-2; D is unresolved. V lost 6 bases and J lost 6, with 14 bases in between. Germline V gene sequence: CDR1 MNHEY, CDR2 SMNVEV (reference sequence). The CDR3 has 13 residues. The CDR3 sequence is CASRQNPGNGYTF. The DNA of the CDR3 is TGTGCCAGCAGACAAAATCCCGGGAATGGCTACACCTTC.

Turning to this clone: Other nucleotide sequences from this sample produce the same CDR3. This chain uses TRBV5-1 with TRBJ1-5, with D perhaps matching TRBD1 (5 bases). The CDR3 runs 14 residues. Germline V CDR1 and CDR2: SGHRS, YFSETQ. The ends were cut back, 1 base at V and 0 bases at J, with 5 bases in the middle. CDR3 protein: CASSLTGSNQPQHF. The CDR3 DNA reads TGCGCCAGCAGCTTGACAGGTAGCAATCAGCCCCAGCATTTT.

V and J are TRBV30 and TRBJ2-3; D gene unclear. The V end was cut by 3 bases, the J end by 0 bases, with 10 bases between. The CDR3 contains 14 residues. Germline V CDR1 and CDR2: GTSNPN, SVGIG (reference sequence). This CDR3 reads CAWRQAYSTDTQYF. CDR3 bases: TGTGCCTGGAGGCAGGCATATAGCACAGATACGCAGTATTTT.

This CDR3 reads CASSPRSVAGGETQYF. Written as DNA, the CDR3 is TGTGCCAGCAGCCCCCGGTCCGTAGCGGGAGGAGAGACCCAGTACTTC. The rearrangement uses TRBV7-2 and TRBJ2-5; 10 nucleotides align to TRBD2. Germline lookup yields CDR1 SGHTA and CDR2 FQGNSA. V shed 5 bases, J shed 4 bases, and the junction held 10 bases outside the gene matches. The CDR3 loop spans 16 amino acids.

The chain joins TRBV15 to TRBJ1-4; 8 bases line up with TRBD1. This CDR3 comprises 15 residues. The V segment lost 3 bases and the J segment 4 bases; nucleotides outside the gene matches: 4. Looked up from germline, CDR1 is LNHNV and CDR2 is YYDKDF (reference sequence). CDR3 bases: TGTGCCACCAGCAGGGAAGACAGGGGTAATGAAAAACTGTTTTTT. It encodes CATSREDRGNEKLFF.

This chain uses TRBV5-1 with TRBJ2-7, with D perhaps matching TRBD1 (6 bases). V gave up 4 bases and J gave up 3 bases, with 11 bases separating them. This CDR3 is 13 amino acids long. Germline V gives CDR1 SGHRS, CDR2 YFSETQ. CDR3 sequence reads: CASSQQGFYEQYF. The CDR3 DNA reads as TGCGCCAGCAGCCAGCAGGGGTTCTACGAGCAGTACTTC.

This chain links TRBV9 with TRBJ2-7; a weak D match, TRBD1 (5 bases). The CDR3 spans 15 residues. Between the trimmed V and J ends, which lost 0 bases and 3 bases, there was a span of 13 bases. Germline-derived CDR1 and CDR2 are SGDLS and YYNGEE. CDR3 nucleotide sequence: TGTGCCAGCAGCGTAGGTGACTCCAGGGACTACGAGCAGTACTTC. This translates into CASSVGDSRDYEQYF.

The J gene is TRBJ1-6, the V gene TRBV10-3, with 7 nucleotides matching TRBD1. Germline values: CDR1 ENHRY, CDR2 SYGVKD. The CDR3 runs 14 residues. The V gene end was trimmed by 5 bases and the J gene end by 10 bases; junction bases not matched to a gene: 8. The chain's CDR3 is CAISPDRRGSPLHF. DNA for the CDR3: TGTGCCATCAGTCCGGACAGGCGCGGCTCACCCCTCCACTTT.

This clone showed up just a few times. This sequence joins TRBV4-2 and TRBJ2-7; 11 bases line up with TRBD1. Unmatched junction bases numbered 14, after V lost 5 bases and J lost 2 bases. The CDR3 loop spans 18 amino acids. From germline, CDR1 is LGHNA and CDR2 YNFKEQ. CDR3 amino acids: CASSSRGQGDLRAYEQYF. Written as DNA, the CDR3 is TGTGCCAGCAGCTCTCGGGGACAGGGGGACTTACGAGCCTACGAGCAGTACTTC.

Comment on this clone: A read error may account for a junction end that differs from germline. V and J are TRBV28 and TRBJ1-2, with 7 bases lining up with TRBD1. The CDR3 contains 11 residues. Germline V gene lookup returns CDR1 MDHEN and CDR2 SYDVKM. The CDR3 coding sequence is TGTGCCAGCAGTTTACCGGGGACAGCCAACTTC. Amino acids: CASSLPGTANF.

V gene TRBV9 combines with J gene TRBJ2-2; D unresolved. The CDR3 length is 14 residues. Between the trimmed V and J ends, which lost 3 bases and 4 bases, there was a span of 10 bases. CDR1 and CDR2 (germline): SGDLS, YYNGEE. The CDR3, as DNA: TGTGCCAGCAGCGAGCTACAGAGCACCGGGGAGCTGTTTTTT. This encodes CASSELQSTGELFF.

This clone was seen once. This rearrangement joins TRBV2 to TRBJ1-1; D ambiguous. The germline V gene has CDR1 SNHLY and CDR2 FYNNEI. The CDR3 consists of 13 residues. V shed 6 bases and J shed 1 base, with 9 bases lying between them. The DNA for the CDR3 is TGTGCCAGCAGATCGCACAGGAACACTGAAGCTTTCTTT. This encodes CASRSHRNTEAFF.